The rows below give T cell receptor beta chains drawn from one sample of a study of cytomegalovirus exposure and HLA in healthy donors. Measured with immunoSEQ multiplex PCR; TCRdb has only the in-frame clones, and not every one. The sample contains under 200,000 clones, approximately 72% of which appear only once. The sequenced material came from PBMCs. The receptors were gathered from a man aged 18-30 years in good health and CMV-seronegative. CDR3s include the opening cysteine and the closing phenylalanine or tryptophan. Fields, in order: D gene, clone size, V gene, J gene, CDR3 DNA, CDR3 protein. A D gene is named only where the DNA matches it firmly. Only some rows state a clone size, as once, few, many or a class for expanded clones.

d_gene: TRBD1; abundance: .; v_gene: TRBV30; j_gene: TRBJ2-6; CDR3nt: TGTGCCTGGAGCCACCTCAAGGGGGACAGGGGACCCGGGGCCAACGTCCTGACTTTC; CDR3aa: CAWSHLKGDRGPGANVLTF
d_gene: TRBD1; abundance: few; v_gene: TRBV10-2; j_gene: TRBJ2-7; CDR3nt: TGCGCCAGCACCGGGACAGGCCACGAGCAGTACTTC; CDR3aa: CASTGTGHEQYF
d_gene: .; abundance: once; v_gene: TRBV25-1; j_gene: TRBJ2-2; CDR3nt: TGTGCCGCCGCCACCCGAACTAACACCGGGGAGCTGTTTTTT; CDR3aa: CAAATRTNTGELFF
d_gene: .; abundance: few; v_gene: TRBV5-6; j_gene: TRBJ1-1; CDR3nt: TGTGCCAGCAGCCTCGGGATAACGGGTGAAGCTTTCTTT; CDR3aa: CASSLGITGEAFF
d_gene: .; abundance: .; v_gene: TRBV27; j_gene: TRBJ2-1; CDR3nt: TGTGCCAGCAGCCCTTTAGGGGCGCAAAACGGGAATGAGCAGTTCTTC; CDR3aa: CASSPLGAQNGNEQFF
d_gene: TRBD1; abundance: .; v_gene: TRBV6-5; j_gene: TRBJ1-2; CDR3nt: TGTGCCAGCAGTCCCCAGGGGGTGGACTATGGCTACACCTTC; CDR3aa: CASSPQGVDYGYTF
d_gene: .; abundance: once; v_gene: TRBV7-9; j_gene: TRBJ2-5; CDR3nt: TGTACCAGCAGCTTACGGTCAGGGAAAGAGACCCAGTACTTC; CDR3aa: CTSSLRSGKETQYF
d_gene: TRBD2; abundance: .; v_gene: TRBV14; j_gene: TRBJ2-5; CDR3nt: TGTGCCAGCAGCCCGGGACTAGCGGGAGTCTCCGGCGAGACCCAGTACTTC; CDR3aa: CASSPGLAGVSGETQYF
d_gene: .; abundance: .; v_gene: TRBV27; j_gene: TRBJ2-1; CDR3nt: TGTGCCAGCAGTTTGGCTAGGCCAGGGTATTGGAATGAGCAGTTCTTC; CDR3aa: CASSLARPGYWNEQFF
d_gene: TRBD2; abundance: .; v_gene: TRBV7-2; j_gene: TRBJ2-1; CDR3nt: TGTGCCAGCAGCTTGGGAGCGGGAGGGGGAGGGTACAATGAGCAGTTCTTC; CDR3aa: CASSLGAGGGGYNEQFF
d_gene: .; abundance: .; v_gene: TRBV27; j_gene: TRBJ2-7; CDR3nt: TGTGCCAGCAGTTTATTACCGGGACTTACCTACGAGCAGTACTTC; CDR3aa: CASSLLPGLTYEQYF
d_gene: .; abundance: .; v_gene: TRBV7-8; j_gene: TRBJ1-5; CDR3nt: TGTGCCAGCAGCCCCGACGGAGGGAGGGCTAGCAATCAGCCCCAGCATTTT; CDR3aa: CASSPDGGRASNQPQHF
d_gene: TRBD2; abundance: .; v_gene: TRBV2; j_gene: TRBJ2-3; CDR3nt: TGTGCCAGCAGCGCTGGACTAGCGGGGACAGATACGCAGTATTTT; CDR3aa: CASSAGLAGTDTQYF
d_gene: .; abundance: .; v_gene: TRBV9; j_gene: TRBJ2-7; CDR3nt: TGTGCCAGCAGCGTAGGTGGTAGCTCCTACGAGCAGTACTTC; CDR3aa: CASSVGGSSYEQYF
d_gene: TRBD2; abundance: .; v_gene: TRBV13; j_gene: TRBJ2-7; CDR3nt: TGTGCCAGCAAGACTAGCGGGTCCTCCTACGAGCAGTACTTC; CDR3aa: CASKTSGSSYEQYF
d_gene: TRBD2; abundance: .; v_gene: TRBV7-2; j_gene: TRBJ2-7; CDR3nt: TGTGCCAGCAGCTTTACCGGGACTAGCGGGAGTCTGGGTTCCTACGAGCAGTACTTC; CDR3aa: CASSFTGTSGSLGSYEQYF
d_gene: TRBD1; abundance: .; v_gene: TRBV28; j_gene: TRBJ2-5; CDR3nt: TGTGCCAGCTTGGGTGGCGGACAGGGCACAGAGACCCAGTACTTC; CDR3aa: CASLGGGQGTETQYF
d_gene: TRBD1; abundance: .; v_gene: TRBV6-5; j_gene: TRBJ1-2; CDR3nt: TGTGCCAGCAGTCCGTTTCTGACAGGGAGTGGCTACACCTTC; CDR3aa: CASSPFLTGSGYTF
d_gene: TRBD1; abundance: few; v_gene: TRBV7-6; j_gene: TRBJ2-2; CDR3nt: TGTGCCAGCAGCCCGGGACAGGGGGCAGTCACCGGGGAGCTGTTTTTT; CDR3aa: CASSPGQGAVTGELFF
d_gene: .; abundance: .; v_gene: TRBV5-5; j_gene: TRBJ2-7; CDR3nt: TGTGCCAGCAGCCCAACCACAACCCAGCGCCATTTCCCCTACGAGCAGTACTTC; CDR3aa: CASSPTTTQRHFPYEQYF
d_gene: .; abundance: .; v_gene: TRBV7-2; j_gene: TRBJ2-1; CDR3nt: TGTGCCAGCAGCCGGCGAGCGGGTGAGCAGTTCTTC; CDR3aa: CASSRRAGEQFF
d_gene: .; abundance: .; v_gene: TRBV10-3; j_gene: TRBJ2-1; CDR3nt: TGTGCCATCAGTGAGACCCCCGGGACTCACTCCTACAATGAGCAGTTCTTC; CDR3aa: CAISETPGTHSYNEQFF
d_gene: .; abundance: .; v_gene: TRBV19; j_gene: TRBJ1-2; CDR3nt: TGTGCCGGAGGGATGGCGGGGGCGTCCGGCTACACCTTC; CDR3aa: CAGGMAGASGYTF
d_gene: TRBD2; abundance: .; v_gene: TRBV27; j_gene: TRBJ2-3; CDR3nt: TGTGCCAGCCGGCGGGAGTTGGGCACAGATACGCAGTATTTT; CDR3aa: CASRRELGTDTQYF
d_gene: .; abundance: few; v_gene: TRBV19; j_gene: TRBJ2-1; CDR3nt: TGTGCCAGTAGTATAGATGGAGGTGAGCAGTTCTTC; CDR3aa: CASSIDGGEQFF
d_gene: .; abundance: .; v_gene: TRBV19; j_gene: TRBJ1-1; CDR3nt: TGTGCCAGTAGTCCATCGGACTACGAGGCTTTCTTT; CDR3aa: CASSPSDYEAFF
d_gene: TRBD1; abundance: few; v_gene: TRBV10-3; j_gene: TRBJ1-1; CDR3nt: TGTGCCACCATGGGGACAGTGAACACTGAAGCTTTCTTT; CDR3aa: CATMGTVNTEAFF
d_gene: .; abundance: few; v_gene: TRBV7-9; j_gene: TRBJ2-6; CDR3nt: TGTGCCAGCAGCGCCCCAGGGTCCTCTGGGGCCAACGTCCTGACTTTC; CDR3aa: CASSAPGSSGANVLTF
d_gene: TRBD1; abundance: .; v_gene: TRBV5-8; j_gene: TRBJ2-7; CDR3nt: TGTGCCAGCGTGCCGACAGGGGTTCGTCTGAAGCAGTACTTC; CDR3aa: CASVPTGVRLKQYF
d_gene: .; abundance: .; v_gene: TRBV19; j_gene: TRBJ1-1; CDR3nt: TGTGCCAGTAGTATAGATCGGGGTAGGGCAGCTTTCTTT; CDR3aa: CASSIDRGRAAFF
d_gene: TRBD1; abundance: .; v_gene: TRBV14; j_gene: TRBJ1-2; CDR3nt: TGTGCCAGCAGTCTTTACACAGGGGCCAATGGCTACACCTTC; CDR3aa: CASSLYTGANGYTF
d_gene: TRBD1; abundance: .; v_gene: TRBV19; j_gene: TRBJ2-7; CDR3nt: TGTGCCAGTAGTAATTGGGACAGGAGATACGAGCAGTACTTC; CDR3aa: CASSNWDRRYEQYF
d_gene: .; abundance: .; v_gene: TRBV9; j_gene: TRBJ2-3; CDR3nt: TGTGCCAGCAGCACCCACAGGATTAGCACAGATACGCAGTATTTT; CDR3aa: CASSTHRISTDTQYF
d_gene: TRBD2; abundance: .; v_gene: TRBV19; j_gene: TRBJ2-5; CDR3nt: TGTGCCAGTAGTATAGGAACTAGCGGGATTGCAGAGACCCAGTACTTC; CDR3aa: CASSIGTSGIAETQYF
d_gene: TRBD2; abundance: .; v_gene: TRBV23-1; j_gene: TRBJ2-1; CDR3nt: TGCGCCAGCAGTCTACGCGGGAGACCCGACAATGAGCAGTTCTTC; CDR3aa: CASSLRGRPDNEQFF
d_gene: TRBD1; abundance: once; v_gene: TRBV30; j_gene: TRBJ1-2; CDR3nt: TGTGCCTGGGCGCCAGGGGGCGTTTATGGCTACACCTTC; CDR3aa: CAWAPGGVYGYTF
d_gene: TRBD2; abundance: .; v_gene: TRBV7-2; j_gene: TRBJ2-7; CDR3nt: TGTGCCAGCAGCTTAGCCGGCGGGAGCGCTCCTCCATACGAGCAGTACTTC; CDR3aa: CASSLAGGSAPPYEQYF
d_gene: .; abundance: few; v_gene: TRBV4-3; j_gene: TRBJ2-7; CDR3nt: TGCGCCAGCAGCCAAGACCGACTAGAATGGTACGAGCAGTACTTC; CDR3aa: CASSQDRLEWYEQYF
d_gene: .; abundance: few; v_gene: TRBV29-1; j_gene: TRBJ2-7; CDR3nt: TGCAGCGTTGCCCCGTCCTACGAGCAGTACTTC; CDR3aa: CSVAPSYEQYF
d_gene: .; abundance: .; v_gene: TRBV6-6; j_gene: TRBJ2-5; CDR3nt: TGTGCCAGCGCTCGACCGGGGGAGACCCAGTACTTC; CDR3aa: CASARPGETQYF
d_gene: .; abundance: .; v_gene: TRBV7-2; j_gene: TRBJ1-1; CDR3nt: TGTGCCAGCAGCTTTCCACAGGGAACTGAAGCTTTCTTT; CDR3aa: CASSFPQGTEAFF
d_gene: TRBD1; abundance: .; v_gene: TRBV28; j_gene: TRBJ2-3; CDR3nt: TGTGCCAGCGGGACAGGGGGCACAGATACGCAGTATTTT; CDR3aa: CASGTGGTDTQYF
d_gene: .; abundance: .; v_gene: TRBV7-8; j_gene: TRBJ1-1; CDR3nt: TGTGCCAGCAGCTCTAGAGCGGGAGACACTGAAGCTTTCTTT; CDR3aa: CASSSRAGDTEAFF
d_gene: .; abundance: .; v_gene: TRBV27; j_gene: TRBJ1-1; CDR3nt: TGTGCCAGCAGTCCCTCCGCCGGGGAGAGGAACACTGAAGCTTTCTTT; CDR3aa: CASSPSAGERNTEAFF
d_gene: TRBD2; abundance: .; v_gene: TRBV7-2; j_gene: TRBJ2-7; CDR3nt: TGTGCCAGCAGCTCGGGGGGGGACTCCTCATACGAGCAGTACTTC; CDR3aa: CASSSGGDSSYEQYF
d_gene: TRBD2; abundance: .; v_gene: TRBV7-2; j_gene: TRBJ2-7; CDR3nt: TGTGCCAGCAGCTTAGGGGGAGCGGGAGGGGGGTCCTACGAGCAGTACTTC; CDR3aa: CASSLGGAGGGSYEQYF
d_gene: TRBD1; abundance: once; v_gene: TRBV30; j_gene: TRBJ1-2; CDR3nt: TGTGCCTGGAACAGGGGGACAAAGGGCTACACCTTC; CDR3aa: CAWNRGTKGYTF